The rows below give T cell receptor beta chains drawn from one sample of a study of OX40 agonist ivuxolimab in advanced cancers. Produced via immunoSEQ multiplex PCR; TCRdb's table is partial and in-frame only. The profile covers over 150,000 clones, with roughly 94% appearing a single time and around 0.31% taken by the ten largest. The material was CD4+ or CD8+ T cells sorted from blood, obtained in a trial of the OX40 agonist ivuxolimab. These receptors all come from an adult with an advanced solid tumor such as melanoma, head and neck, liver or kidney cancer. The CDR3 runs from the conserved cysteine through the conserved F or W. A D gene is named only where the DNA matches it firmly. Where a row states a size, it is once, few, many or the class of an expanded clone; other rows omit it.

clone_size | d_call | j_call | v_call | cdr3_nt | cdr3_aa
NA | NA | TRBJ1-1 | TRBV10-3 | TGTGCCATCAGTCCCAGGGACACTGAAGCTTTCTTT | CAISPRDTEAFF
NA | NA | TRBJ1-4 | TRBV5-4 | TGTGCCAGCAGCTTAGCCGGAATGAATGAAAAACTGTTTTTT | CASSLAGMNEKLFF
NA | TRBD2 | TRBJ2-7 | TRBV5-4 | TGTGCCAGCAGCTTGGGGTTGGGGAGGGGCTACGAGCAGTACTTC | CASSLGLGRGYEQYF
NA | NA | TRBJ2-7 | TRBV7-9 | TGTGCCAGCAGCTTATGGATAGCAGGCGGGACCTACGAGCAGTACTTC | CASSLWIAGGTYEQYF
once | TRBD1 | TRBJ2-3 | TRBV19 | TGTGCCAGTAGTATAGGGAACAGGGGAGCAGATACGCAGTATTTT | CASSIGNRGADTQYF
NA | TRBD1 | TRBJ1-5 | TRBV6-5 | TGTGCCAGCAGGGGACAGGCTAGGCAGCCCCAGCATTTT | CASRGQARQPQHF
NA | TRBD1 | TRBJ2-2 | TRBV29-1 | TGCAGCGTGGGGACAGACACCGGGGAGCTGTTTTTT | CSVGTDTGELFF
few | NA | TRBJ1-2 | TRBV30 | TGTGCCTGGAGGGCGGGGTTGGGGGGCTACACCTTC | CAWRAGLGGYTF
NA | TRBD1 | TRBJ1-1 | TRBV6-5 | TGTGCCAGCAGTGGACAGGGGGCTACTGAAGCTTTCTTT | CASSGQGATEAFF
NA | NA | TRBJ2-3 | TRBV7-2 | TGTGCCAGCAGCTCCCCTAGCAATAGGGATACGCAGTATTTT | CASSSPSNRDTQYF
NA | NA | TRBJ2-7 | TRBV27 | TGTGCCAGCAGTTCTTTCGGGTCCTACGAGCAGTACTTC | CASSSFGSYEQYF
NA | NA | TRBJ2-2 | TRBV27 | TGTGCCGTGGGACGGAACACCGGGGAGCTGTTTTTT | CAVGRNTGELFF
NA | NA | TRBJ1-1 | TRBV7-9 | TGTGCCAGCAGCTTAGAGCCAGGTGAAGCTTTCTTT | CASSLEPGEAFF
NA | TRBD1 | TRBJ1-1 | TRBV30 | TGTGCCTTCGACAGGGGGCTCGGTACTGAAGCTTTCTTT | CAFDRGLGTEAFF
NA | TRBD1 | TRBJ2-7 | TRBV9 | TGTGCCAGCAGCGTAGCCCTCCAGGACAGGGCCGAGCAGTACTTC | CASSVALQDRAEQYF
NA | NA | TRBJ2-7 | TRBV28 | TGTGCCAGCAGTCTCTTCAGTCCCTACGAGCAGTACTTC | CASSLFSPYEQYF
NA | NA | TRBJ1-5 | TRBV5-8 | TGTGCCAGCAGCTTGGCCTGGGCGACTGCTCAGCCCCAGCATTTT | CASSLAWATAQPQHF
NA | TRBD1 | TRBJ1-1 | TRBV9 | TGTGCCAGCAGCGTAGGGGACAGGGTGACTGAAGCTTTCTTT | CASSVGDRVTEAFF
NA | NA | TRBJ2-5 | TRBV7-3 | TGTGCCAGCAGCTTGACATTTTCAGAGACCCAGTACTTC | CASSLTFSETQYF
once | TRBD1 | TRBJ1-2 | TRBV29-1 | TGCAGCGTTGCGGGACAGGGGTTGGGTGATGGCTACACCTTC | CSVAGQGLGDGYTF
NA | NA | TRBJ2-3 | TRBV7-9 | TGTGCCAGCAGCCCGCTTTACAGCACAGATACGCAGTATTTT | CASSPLYSTDTQYF
NA | NA | TRBJ1-5 | TRBV30 | TGTGCCTGGAATAGAAAGGGAGGCCAGCCCCAGCATTTT | CAWNRKGGQPQHF
NA | NA | TRBJ1-1 | TRBV18 | TGTGCCAGCTCACCAAAGCTTCTACCGAGGCTTTCGAACACTGAAGCTTTCTTT | CASSPKLLPRLSNTEAFF
NA | NA | TRBJ1-1 | TRBV2 | TGTGCCAGCAGGTGGGACACCCCGAAAGCTTTCTTT | CASRWDTPKAFF
NA | TRBD1 | TRBJ2-5 | TRBV5-1 | TGCGCCAGCAGCTTGGCGACAGGGGACCAAGAGACCCAGTACTTC | CASSLATGDQETQYF
NA | NA | TRBJ1-4 | TRBV5-8 | TGTGCCAGCAGCTTGGGGGCGGGGACCCACCTGGAAAAACTGTTTTTT | CASSLGAGTHLEKLFF
NA | NA | TRBJ1-1 | TRBV12-2 | TGTGCAAGTCGCCTTGGGCATGTTCAGAACACTGAAGCTTTCTTT | CASRLGHVQNTEAFF
NA | NA | TRBJ2-1 | TRBV7-2 | TGTGCCAGCAGCTTAACCCCAACCGGCAATGAGCAGTTCTTC | CASSLTPTGNEQFF
once | NA | TRBJ1-1 | TRBV7-3 | TGTGCCAGCAGCTTAACCCGAGAAAACACTGAAGCTTTCTTT | CASSLTRENTEAFF
NA | TRBD1 | TRBJ1-2 | TRBV6-6 | TGTGCCAGCAGAGGGACAGGGGGGGCCTATGGCTACACCTTC | CASRGTGGAYGYTF
NA | NA | TRBJ1-3 | TRBV30 | TGTGCCTGTAGTAGCTCTGGAAACACCATATATTTT | CACSSSGNTIYF
NA | TRBD1 | TRBJ1-1 | TRBV7-2 | TGTGCCAGCAGCCGGGACAGGGGTGCCCCTGAAGCTTTCTTT | CASSRDRGAPEAFF
NA | TRBD2 | TRBJ2-1 | TRBV7-2 | TGTGCCAGCAGCTTAGGTAGCGGGGTAAACAATGAGCAGTTCTTC | CASSLGSGVNNEQFF
NA | TRBD1 | TRBJ1-5 | TRBV19 | TGTGCCAGTAGTATAACGTGGACAGGGGATAATCAGCCCCAGCATTTT | CASSITWTGDNQPQHF
NA | TRBD1 | TRBJ1-2 | TRBV5-1 | TGCGCCAGCAGCTTGGGAGAGGGGGCGAGTGGCTACACCTTC | CASSLGEGASGYTF
NA | NA | TRBJ2-7 | TRBV5-6 | TGTGCCAGCAGCCGGACCTACGAGCAGTACTTC | CASSRTYEQYF
NA | NA | TRBJ2-5 | TRBV19 | TGTGCCAGTAGTCTCGGACTCAGAGAGACCCAGTACTTC | CASSLGLRETQYF
NA | NA | TRBJ2-2 | TRBV18 | TGTGCCAGCTCACCACCGAGGGGCTCCGGGGAGCTGTTTTTT | CASSPPRGSGELFF
NA | NA | TRBJ2-3 | TRBV11-2 | TGTGCCAGCAGCTTAGATTCGGCAGATACGCAGTATTTT | CASSLDSADTQYF
NA | TRBD1 | TRBJ2-5 | TRBV7-7 | TGTGCCAGCAGCTCTTACAGGGGCCTGGAGACCCAGTACTTC | CASSSYRGLETQYF
NA | NA | TRBJ1-4 | TRBV7-8 | TGTGCCAGCAGCTTACGGCGGCTTAATGAAAAACTGTTTTTT | CASSLRRLNEKLFF